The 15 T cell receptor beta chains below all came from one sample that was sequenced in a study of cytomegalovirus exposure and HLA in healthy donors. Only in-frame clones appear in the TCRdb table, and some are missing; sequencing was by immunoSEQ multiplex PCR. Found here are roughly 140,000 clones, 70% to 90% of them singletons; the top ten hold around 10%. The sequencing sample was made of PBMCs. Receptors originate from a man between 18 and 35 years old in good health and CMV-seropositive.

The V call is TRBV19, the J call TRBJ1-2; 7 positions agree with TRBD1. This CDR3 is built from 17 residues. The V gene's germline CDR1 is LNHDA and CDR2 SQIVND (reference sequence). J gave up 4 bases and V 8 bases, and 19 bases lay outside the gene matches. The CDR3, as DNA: TGTGCCAGTGGCCTAGGTTATCGGGACAGCGTGGGCTATGGCTACACCTTC. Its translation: CASGLGYRDSVGYGYTF. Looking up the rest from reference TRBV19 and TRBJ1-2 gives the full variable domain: DGGITQSPKYLFRKEGQNVTLSCEQNLNHDAMYWYRQDPGQGLRLIYYSQIVNDFQKGDIAEGYSVSREKKESFPLTVTSAQKNPTAFYLCASGLGYRDSVGYGYTFGSGTRLTVV.

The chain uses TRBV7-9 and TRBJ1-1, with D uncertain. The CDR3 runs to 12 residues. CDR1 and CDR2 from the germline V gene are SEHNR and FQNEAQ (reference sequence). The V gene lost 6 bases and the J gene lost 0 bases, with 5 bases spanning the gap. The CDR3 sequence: CASRYMNTEAFF. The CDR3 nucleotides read TGTGCCAGCAGATATATGAACACTGAAGCTTTCTTT.

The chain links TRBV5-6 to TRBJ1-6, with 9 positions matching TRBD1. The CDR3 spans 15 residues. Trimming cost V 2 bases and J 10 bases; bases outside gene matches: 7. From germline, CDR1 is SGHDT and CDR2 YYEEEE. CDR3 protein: CASSFRQGGSSPLHF. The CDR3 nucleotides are TGTGCCAGCAGCTTCAGACAGGGGGGGTCCTCACCCCTCCACTTT.

CDR3 residues: CASSLLSLGQLNTEAFF. CDR3 coding DNA: TGTGCCAGCAGTTTATTATCCCTTGGACAGTTGAACACTGAAGCTTTCTTT. The chain uses TRBV27 and TRBJ1-1, with D perhaps TRBD1 (6 bases). Germline lookup yields CDR1 MNHEY and CDR2 SMNVEV (reference sequence). V was cut by 1 base and J by 0 bases, with 15 bases left in between. The CDR3 totals 17 residues.

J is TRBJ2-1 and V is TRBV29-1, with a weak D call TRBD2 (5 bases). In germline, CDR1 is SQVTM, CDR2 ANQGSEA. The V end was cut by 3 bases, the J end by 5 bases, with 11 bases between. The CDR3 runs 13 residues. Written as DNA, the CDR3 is TGCAGCGTTGATCGGGGTTTCAACAATGAGCAGTTCTTC. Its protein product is CSVDRGFNNEQFF.

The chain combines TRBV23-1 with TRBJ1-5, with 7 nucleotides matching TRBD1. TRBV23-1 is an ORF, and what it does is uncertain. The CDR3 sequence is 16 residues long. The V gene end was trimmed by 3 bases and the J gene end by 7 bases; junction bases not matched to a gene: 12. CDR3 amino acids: CASSHFPDRAGQPQHF. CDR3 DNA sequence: TGCGCCAGCAGTCACTTCCCCGACAGGGCGGGACAGCCCCAGCATTTT.

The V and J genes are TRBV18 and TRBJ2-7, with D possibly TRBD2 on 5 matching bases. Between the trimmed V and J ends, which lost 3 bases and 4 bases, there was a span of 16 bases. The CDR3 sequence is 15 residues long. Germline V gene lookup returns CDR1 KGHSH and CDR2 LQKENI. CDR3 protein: CASSPHRVGIYEQYF. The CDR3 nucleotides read TGTGCCAGCTCACCGCACCGGGTCGGGATATACGAGCAGTACTTC. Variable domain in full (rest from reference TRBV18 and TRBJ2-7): NAGVMQNPRHLVRRRGQEARLRCSPMKGHSHVYWYRQLPEEGLKFMVYLQKENIIDESGMPKERFSAEFPKEGPSILRIQQVVRGDSAAYFCASSPHRVGIYEQYFGPGTRLTVT.

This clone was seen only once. The CDR3 here is CASSPAQGSYNEQFF. In nucleotides, the CDR3 is TGTGCCAGCAGCCCGGCGCAGGGCTCCTACAATGAGCAGTTCTTC. The chain carries TRBV9 and TRBJ2-1; possible D gene TRBD1, 5 bases. CDR1 SGDLS and CDR2 YYNGEE come from the germline V gene. The V end lost 4 bases, the J end lost 0 bases, and 11 bases lay between the germline ends. The CDR3 consists of 15 residues.

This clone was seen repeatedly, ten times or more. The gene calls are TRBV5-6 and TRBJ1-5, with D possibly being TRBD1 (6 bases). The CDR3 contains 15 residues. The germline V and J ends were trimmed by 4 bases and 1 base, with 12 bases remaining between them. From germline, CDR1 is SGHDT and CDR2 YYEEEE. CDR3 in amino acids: CASSTRTASNQPQHF. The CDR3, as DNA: TGTGCCAGCAGCACCCGGACAGCCAGCAATCAGCCCCAGCATTTT.

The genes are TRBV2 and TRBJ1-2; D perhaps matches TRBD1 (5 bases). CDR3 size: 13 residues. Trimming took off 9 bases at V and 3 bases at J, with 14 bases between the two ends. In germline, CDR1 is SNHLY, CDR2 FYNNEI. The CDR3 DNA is TGTGCCAGTTGGGGGGTTTCTGACTATGGCTACACCTTC. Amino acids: CASWGVSDYGYTF.

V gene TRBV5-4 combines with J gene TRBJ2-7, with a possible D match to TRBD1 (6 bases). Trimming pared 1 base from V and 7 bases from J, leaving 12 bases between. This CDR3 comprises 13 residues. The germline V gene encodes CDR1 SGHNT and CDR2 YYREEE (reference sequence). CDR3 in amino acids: CASSLMGAEEQYF. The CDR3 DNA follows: TGTGCCAGCAGCTTGATGGGGGCCGAAGAGCAGTACTTC.

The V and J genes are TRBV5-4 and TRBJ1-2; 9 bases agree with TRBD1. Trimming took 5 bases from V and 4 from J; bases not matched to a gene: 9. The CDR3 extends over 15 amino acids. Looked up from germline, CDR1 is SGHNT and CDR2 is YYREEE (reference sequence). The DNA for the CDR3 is TGTGCCAGCAGTCCTGGACAGGGGACACGCTATGGCTACACCTTC. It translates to CASSPGQGTRYGYTF.

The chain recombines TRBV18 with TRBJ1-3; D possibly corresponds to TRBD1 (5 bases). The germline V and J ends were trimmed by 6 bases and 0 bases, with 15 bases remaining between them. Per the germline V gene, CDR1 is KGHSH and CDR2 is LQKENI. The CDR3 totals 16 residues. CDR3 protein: CASSRLGAFSGNTIYF. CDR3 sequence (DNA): TGTGCCAGCTCCCGACTAGGGGCATTCTCTGGAAACACCATATATTTT.

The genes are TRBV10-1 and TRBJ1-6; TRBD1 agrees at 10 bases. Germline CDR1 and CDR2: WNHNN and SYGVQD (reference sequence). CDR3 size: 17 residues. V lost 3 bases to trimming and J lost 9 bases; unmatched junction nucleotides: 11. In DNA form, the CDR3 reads TGCGCCAGCAGTGAATCGAGTGCCGGACAGGGGGGTTCACCCCTCCACTTT. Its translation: CASSESSAGQGGSPLHF.

CDR3 region: CASSSSGPDTQYF. In nucleotides, the CDR3 is TGTGCCAGCAGCTCTAGCGGGCCAGATACGCAGTATTTT. The chain combines TRBV7-3 with TRBJ2-3; the match to TRBD2 covers 8 bases. CDR3 length equals 13 residues. The V gene end was trimmed by 4 bases and the J gene end by 4 bases; junction bases not matched to a gene: 1. CDR1 and CDR2 from the germline V gene are SGHTA and FQGTGA.